This TCR beta chain came from a study of radiotherapy plus CTLA-4 blockade in lung cancer. Study as a whole: Around 19% of enrolled patients responded objectively, and around 30% had disease control.

Trimming removed 2 bases from V and 4 bases from J, with 15 bases in between. This CDR3 contains 15 residues. Germline loops: CDR1 SGHKS, CDR2 YYEKEE (reference sequence). Study results and limitations: In blood, TCR clones derived from the tumor expanded after radiotherapy plus ipilimumab. Early blood T cell clone dynamics reportedly forecast response best, with interferon-beta.

To note about this clone: The antigen is unknown.

The repertoire was sequenced with immunoSEQ multiplex PCR; TCRdb's copy has only in-frame clones and lacks some. Among 80,000 to 100,000 clones listed, 65% to 80% were seen once. Treatment of patients with chemo-refractory metastatic non-small-cell lung cancer consisted of focal radiation plus CTLA-4 blockade with ipilimumab. The chain combines TRBV5-5 with TRBJ1-1, with a weak D call TRBD1 (6 bases). The receptor was derived from a human donor with non-small cell lung cancer who had a partial response to radiotherapy plus ipilimumab. Some clones in this sample may be carry-over from other donors' samples. Material: peripheral blood, obtained from a patient treated with radiotherapy plus ipilimumab. The CDR3 loop reads CASSLQGLRLTEAFF. The CDR3 DNA follows: TGTGCCAGCAGCTTACAGGGCCTAAGGCTCACTGAAGCTTTCTTT.